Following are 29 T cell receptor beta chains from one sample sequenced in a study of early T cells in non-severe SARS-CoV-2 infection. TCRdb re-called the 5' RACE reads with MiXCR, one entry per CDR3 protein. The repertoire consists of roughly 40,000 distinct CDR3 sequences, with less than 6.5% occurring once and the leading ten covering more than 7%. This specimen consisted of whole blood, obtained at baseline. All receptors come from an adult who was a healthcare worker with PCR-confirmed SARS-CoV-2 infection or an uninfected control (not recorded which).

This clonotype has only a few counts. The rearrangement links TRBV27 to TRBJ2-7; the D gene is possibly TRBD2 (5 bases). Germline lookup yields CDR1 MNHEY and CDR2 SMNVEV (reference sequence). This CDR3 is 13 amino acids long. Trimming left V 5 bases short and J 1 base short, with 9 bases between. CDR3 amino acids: CASSTGKSYEQYF. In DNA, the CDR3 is TGTGCCAGCAGTACCGGGAAATCCTACGAGCAGTACTTC.

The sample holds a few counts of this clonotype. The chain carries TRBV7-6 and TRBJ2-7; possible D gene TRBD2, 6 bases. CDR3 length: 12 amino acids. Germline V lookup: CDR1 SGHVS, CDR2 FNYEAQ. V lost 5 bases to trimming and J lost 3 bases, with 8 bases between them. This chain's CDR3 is CASSRLGYEQYF. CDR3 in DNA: TGTGCCAGCAGCCGACTAGGCTACGAGCAGTACTTC.

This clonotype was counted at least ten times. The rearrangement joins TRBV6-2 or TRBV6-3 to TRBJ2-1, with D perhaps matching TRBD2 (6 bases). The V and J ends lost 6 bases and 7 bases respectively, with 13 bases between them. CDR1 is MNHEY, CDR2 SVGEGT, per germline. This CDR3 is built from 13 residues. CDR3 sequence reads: CASRRGLLNEQFF. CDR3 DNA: TGTGCCAGCAGACGGGGACTTCTAAATGAGCAGTTCTTC.

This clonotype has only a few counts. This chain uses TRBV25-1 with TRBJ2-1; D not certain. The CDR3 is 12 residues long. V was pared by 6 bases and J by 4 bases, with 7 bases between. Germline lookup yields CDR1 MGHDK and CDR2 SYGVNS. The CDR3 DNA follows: TGTGCCAGCAGGCCCAGTTACAATGAGCAGTTCTTC. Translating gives CASRPSYNEQFF.

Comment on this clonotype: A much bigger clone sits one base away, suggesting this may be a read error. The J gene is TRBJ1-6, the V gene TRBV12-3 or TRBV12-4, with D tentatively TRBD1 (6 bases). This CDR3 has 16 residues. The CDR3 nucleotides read TGTGCCAGCAGCGAAAGGGGGACACGCATTAATGCACCCCTCCACTTT. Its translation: CASSERGTRINAPLHF.

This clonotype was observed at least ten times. This CDR3 reads CASSFLPGATNEKLFF. CDR3 nucleotides: TGTGCCAGCAGCTTCTTACCCGGCGCAACTAATGAAAAACTGTTTTTT. The gene calls are TRBV5-5 and TRBJ1-4, with D unclear. The CDR3 is 16 residues long. CDR1 and CDR2 from the germline V gene are SGHKS and YYEKEE (reference sequence). Trimming removed 2 bases from V and 0 bases from J, with 11 bases in between.

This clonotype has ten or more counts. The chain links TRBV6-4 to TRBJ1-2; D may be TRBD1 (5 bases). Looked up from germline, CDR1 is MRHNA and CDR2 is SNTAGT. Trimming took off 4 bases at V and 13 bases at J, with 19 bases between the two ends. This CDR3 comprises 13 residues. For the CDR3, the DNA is TGTGCCAGCAGTGTTGGGACGCCTGGGAAAGTCACCTTC. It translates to CASSVGTPGKVTF.

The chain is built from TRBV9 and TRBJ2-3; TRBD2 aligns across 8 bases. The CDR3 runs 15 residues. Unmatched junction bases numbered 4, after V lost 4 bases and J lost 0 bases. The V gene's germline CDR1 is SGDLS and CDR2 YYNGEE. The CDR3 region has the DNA TGTGCCAGCAGCCCCCAGCGGGGGAGCACAGATACGCAGTATTTT. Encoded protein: CASSPQRGSTDTQYF.

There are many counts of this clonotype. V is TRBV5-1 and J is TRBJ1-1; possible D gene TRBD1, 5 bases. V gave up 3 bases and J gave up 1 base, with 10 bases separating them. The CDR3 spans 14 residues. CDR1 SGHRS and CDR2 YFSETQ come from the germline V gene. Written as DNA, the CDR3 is TGCGCCAGCAGCTCCCAGGGCAAGAACACTGAAGCTTTCTTT. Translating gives CASSSQGKNTEAFF.

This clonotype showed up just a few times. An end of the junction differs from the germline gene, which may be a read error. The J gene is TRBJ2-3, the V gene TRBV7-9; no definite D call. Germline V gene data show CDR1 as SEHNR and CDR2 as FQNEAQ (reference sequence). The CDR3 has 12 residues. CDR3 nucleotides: TGTGGCAGCAGCCTGGGTGCAGATACGCAGTATTTT. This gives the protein CGSSLGADTQYF.

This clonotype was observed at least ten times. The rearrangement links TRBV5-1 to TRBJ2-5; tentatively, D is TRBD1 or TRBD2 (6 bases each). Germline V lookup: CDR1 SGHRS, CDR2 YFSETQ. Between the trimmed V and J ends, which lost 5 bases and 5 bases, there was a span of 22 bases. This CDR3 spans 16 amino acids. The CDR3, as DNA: TGCGCCAGCAGATCCAATACGGGGGCCCCCCGGGAGACCCAGTACTTC. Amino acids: CASRSNTGAPRETQYF. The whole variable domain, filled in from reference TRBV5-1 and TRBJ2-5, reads KAGVTQTPRYLIKTRGQQVTLSCSPISGHRSVSWYQQTPGQGLQFLFEYFSETQRNKGNFPGRFSGRQFSNSRSEMNVSTLELGDSALYLCASRSNTGAPRETQYFGPGTRLLVL.

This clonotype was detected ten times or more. CDR3 in amino acids: CASRHRDRGIYGTEAFF. In nucleotides, the CDR3 is TGTGCCAGCAGGCACCGGGACAGGGGGATTTATGGTACTGAAGCTTTCTTT. V and J are TRBV12-3 or TRBV12-4 and TRBJ1-1, with 11 bases lining up with TRBD1. The J segment lost 5 bases and the V segment lost 6 bases, leaving 14 bases of the junction unmatched. The CDR3 runs 17 residues.

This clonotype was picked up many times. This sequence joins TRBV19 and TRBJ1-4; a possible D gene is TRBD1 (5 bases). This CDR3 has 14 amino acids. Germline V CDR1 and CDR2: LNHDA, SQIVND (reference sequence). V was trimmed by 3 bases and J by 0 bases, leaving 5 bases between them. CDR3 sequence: CASSIRATNEKLFF. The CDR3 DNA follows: TGTGCCAGTAGTATCAGGGCAACTAATGAAAAACTGTTTTTT.

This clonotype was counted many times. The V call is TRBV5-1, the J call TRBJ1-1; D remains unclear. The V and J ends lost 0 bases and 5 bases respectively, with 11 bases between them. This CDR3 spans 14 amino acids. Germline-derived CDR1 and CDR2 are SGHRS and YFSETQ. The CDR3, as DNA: TGCGCCAGCAGCTTGGGTCCCACGAGGACTGAAGCTTTCTTT. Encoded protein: CASSLGPTRTEAFF.

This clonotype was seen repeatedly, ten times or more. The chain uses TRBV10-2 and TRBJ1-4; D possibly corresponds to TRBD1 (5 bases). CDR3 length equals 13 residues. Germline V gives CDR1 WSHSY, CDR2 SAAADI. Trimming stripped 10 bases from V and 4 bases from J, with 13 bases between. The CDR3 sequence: CATQRGVNEKLFF. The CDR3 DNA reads TGCGCCACTCAAAGAGGGGTTAATGAAAAACTGTTTTTT.

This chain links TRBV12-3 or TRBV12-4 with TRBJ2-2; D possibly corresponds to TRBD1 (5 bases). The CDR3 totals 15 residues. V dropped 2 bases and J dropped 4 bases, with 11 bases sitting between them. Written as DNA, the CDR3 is TGTGCCAGCAGTTTATATCAGGGTGGCACCGGGGAGCTGTTTTTT. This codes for CASSLYQGGTGELFF.

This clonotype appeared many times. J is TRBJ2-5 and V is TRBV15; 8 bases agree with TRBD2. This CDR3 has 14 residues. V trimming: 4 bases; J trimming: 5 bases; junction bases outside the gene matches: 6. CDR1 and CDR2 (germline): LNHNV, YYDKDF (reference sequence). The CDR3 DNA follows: TGTGCCACCAGCACCGGCGGGGGGACGGAGACCCAGTACTTC. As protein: CATSTGGGTETQYF.

For the CDR3, the DNA is TGTGCCAGCAGGGGGGAAGCGGAATCTTCACCCCTCCACTTT. This codes for CASRGEAESSPLHF. V is TRBV6-4 and J is TRBJ1-6; perhaps TRBD1 as D (5 bases). The V and J ends lost 6 bases and 9 bases respectively, with 15 bases between them. This CDR3 spans 14 amino acids. Germline lookup yields CDR1 MRHNA and CDR2 SNTAGT.

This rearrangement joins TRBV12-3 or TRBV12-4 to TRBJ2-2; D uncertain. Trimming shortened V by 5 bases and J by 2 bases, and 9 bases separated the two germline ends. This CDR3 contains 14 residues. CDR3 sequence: CASSILSNTGELFF. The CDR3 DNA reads TGTGCCAGCAGTATTCTTAGCAACACCGGGGAGCTGTTTTTT.

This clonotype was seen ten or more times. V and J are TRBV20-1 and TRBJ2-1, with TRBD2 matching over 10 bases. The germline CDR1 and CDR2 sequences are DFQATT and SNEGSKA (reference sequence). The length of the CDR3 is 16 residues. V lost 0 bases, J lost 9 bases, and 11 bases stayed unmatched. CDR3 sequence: CSARDRLAGAVGEQFF. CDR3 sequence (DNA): TGCAGTGCTAGAGATCGTCTAGCGGGGGCCGTTGGTGAGCAGTTCTTC.

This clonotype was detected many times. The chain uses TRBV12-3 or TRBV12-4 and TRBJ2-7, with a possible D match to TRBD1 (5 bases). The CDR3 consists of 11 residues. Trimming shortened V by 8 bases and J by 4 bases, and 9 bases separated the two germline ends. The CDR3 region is CASCRDYEQYF. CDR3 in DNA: TGTGCCAGCTGCAGGGATTACGAGCAGTACTTC.

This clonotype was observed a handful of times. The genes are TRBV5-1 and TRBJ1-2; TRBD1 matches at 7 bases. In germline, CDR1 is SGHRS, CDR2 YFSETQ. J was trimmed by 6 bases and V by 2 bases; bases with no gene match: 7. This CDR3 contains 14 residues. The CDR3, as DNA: TGCGCCAGCAGCTTTACAGCAGGGGGAAATGGCTACACCTTC. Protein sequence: CASSFTAGGNGYTF.

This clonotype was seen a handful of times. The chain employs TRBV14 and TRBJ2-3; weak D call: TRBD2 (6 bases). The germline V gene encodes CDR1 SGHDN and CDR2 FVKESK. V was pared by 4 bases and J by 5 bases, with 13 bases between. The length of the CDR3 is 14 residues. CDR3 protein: CASSPIRGRDTQYF. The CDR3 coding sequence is TGTGCCAGCAGCCCAATTCGGGGGAGAGATACGCAGTATTTT.

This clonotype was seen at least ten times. CDR3 amino acids: CASSWTVPTGELFF. The CDR3 DNA follows: TGTGCCAGCAGCTGGACGGTACCTACCGGGGAGCTGTTTTTT. The chain recombines TRBV5-6 with TRBJ2-2; D remains ambiguous. The CDR3 is 14 residues long. Germline lookup yields CDR1 SGHDT and CDR2 YYEEEE. With 3 bases removed from V and 5 bases from J, the gap between germline ends came to 11 bases.

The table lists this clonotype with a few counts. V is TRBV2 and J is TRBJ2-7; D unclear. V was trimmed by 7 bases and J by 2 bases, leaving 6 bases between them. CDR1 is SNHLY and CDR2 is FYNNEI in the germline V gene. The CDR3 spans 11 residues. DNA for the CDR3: TGTGCCAGCAACAATGCCTACGAGCAGTACTTC. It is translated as CASNNAYEQYF.

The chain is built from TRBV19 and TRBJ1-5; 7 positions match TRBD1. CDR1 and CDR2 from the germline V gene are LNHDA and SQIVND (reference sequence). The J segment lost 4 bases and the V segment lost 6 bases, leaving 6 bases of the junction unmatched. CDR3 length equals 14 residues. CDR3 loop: CASRGTESNQPQHF. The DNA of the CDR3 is TGTGCCAGTAGGGGGACAGAGTCAAATCAGCCCCAGCATTTT.

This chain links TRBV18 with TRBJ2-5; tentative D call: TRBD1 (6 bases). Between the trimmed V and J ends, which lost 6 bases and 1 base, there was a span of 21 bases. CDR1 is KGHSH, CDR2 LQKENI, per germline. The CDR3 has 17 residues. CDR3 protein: CASSTGLTKNLQETQYF. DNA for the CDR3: TGTGCCAGCTCGACAGGATTAACTAAGAATCTCCAAGAGACCCAGTACTTC.

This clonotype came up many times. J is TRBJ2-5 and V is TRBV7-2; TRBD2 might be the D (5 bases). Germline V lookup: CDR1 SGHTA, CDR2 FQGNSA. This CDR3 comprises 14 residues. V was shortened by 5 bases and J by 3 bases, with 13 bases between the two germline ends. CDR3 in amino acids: CASSTRTEKETQYF. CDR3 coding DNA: TGTGCCAGCAGCACCAGGACTGAGAAAGAGACCCAGTACTTC.

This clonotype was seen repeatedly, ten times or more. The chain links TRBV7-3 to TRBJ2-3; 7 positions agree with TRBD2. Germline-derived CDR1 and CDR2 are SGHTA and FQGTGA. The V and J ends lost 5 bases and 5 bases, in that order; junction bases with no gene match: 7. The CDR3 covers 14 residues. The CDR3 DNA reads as TGTGCCAGCAGCCCGGGACCGGGAGGAGATACGCAGTATTTT. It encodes CASSPGPGGDTQYF.